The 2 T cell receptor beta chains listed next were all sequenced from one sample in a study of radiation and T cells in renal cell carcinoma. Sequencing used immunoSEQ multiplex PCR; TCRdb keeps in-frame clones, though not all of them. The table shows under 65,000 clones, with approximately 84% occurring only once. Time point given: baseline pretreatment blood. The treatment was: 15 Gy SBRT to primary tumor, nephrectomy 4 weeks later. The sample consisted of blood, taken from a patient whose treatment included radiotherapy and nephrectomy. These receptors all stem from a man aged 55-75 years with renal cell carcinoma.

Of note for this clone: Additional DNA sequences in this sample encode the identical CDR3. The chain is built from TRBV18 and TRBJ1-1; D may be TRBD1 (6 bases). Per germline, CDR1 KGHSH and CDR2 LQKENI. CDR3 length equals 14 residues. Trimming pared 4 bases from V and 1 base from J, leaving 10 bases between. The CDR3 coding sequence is TGTGCCAGCTCACTCGGGGGGGCGAACACTGAAGCTTTCTTT. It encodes CASSLGGANTEAFF.

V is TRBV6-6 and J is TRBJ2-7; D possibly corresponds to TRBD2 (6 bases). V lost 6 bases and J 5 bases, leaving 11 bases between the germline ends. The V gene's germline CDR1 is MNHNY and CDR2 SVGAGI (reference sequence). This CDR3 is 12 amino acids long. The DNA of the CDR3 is TGTGCCAGCAGCGGAGGGGTCCACGAGCAGTACTTC. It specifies CASSGGVHEQYF.